These T cell receptor beta chains were read from a single sample in a study of neurological immune-mediated disorders. One entry per CDR3 protein results from TCRdb running MiXCR on the 5' RACE reads. The sample has roughly 71,000 distinct CDR3 sequences; around 3.9% are singletons. Sequenced material: PBMCs. The source of these receptors is a man younger than 45 with multiple sclerosis. The CDR3 runs from the conserved cysteine through the conserved F or W. A D gene is named only where the DNA matches it firmly. A clone size is listed for some rows: how often the clone was seen (once, few, many), or a class if it is expanded.

V gene	clone size	J gene	D gene	CDR3 protein	CDR3 DNA
TRBV12-3/TRBV12-4	many	TRBJ1-2	-	CASRLGDYGYTF	TGTGCCAGCAGGTTAGGGGACTATGGCTACACCTTC
TRBV2	many	TRBJ1-5	-	CASSEGATARNPPQHF	TGTGCCAGCAGTGAAGGGGCGACGGCCAGAAACCCTCCCCAGCATTTT
TRBV6-5	many	TRBJ2-2	TRBD1	CASSYRDRGGELFF	TGTGCCAGCAGTTACCGGGACAGGGGAGGGGAGCTGTTTTTT
TRBV7-2	many	TRBJ2-7	-	CASSRDSNSYEQYF	TGTGCCAGCAGCCGGGATTCCAACTCCTACGAGCAGTACTTC
TRBV20-1	-	TRBJ1-5	TRBD1	CSARTGDQPQNF	TGCAGTGCCAGGACAGGGGATCAGCCCCAGAATTTT
TRBV5-1	many	TRBJ2-1	-	CASAVEPYNEQFF	TGCGCCAGCGCTGTAGAACCCTACAATGAGCAGTTCTTC
TRBV3-1	many	TRBJ1-5	-	CASSQDSRDQNF	TGTGCCAGCAGCCAAGATTCCAGGGACCAGAATTTT
TRBV6-2/TRBV6-3	few	TRBJ2-7	TRBD2	CASSYSSLAGDYEQYF	TGTGCCAGCAGTTACTCGTCCCTAGCGGGGGATTACGAGCAGTACTTC
TRBV18	many	TRBJ1-5	TRBD1	CASSPQGATNNQPQHF	TGTGCCAGCTCACCACAGGGGGCCACTAACAATCAGCCCCAGCATTTT
TRBV4-2	many	TRBJ2-4	-	CASSQVGRGIQYF	TGTGCCAGCAGCCAAGTAGGCCGAGGCATTCAGTACTTC
TRBV6-6	many	TRBJ2-2	-	CAAALGANTGELFF	TGTGCCGCTGCACTGGGGGCGAACACCGGGGAGCTGTTTTTT
TRBV20-1	many	TRBJ2-3	TRBD1	CSASTGPGQYF	TGCAGTGCATCGACAGGGCCGGGGCAGTATTTT
TRBV3-1	many	TRBJ2-5	-	CASSQAQGQETQYF	TGTGCCAGCAGCCAAGCGCAGGGCCAAGAGACCCAGTACTTC
TRBV29-1	few	TRBJ2-5	TRBD2	CSVLTGGQETQYF	TGCAGCGTTCTTACGGGGGGACAAGAGACCCAGTACTTC
TRBV2	many	TRBJ1-2	-	CASSEPLVYGYTF	TGTGCCAGCAGTGAACCACTCGTCTATGGCTACACCTTC
TRBV20-1	many	TRBJ2-1	-	CSARGEKNYNEQFF	TGCAGTGCTAGGGGGGAAAAGAACTACAATGAGCAGTTCTTC
TRBV20-1	many	TRBJ2-1	TRBD2	CSASPAGGREQFF	TGCAGTGCTAGCCCAGCGGGGGGGCGTGAGCAGTTCTTC
TRBV7-9	many	TRBJ2-7	-	CASSLPDSYEQYF	TGTGCCAGCAGCTTACCAGACTCCTACGAGCAGTACTTC
TRBV6-4	many	TRBJ2-3	TRBD2	CASSDSASGGTDTQYF	TGTGCCAGCAGTGACTCAGCTAGCGGGGGCACAGATACGCAGTATTTT
TRBV6-2/TRBV6-3	many	TRBJ2-1	TRBD2	CASSYSKLAGWDEQFF	TGTGCCAGCAGTTACTCGAAACTAGCGGGGTGGGATGAGCAGTTCTTC
TRBV27	few	TRBJ2-3	TRBD2	CASMGGGGLTSTDTQYF	TGTGCCAGCATGGGCGGCGGGGGACTAACTAGCACAGATACGCAGTATTTT
TRBV10-3	many	TRBJ2-5	-	CAISESFGPKVETQYF	TGTGCCATCAGTGAGAGCTTTGGGCCTAAGGTAGAGACCCAGTACTTC
TRBV12-3/TRBV12-4	many	TRBJ2-1	TRBD2	CASSGVREGYNEQFF	TGTGCCAGCAGTGGGGTACGGGAGGGCTACAATGAGCAGTTCTTC
TRBV7-6	many	TRBJ2-1	TRBD2	CASSLDRGGALFF	TGTGCCAGCAGCTTAGATCGCGGGGGGGCCTTGTTCTTC
TRBV4-1	many	TRBJ2-2	-	CASSQEGGAGELFF	TGCGCCAGCAGCCAAGAAGGGGGGGCCGGGGAGCTGTTTTTT
TRBV4-1	many	TRBJ2-7	-	CASSQELGLSTYEQYF	TGCGCCAGCAGCCAAGAGTTAGGGCTGTCCACCTACGAGCAGTACTTC
TRBV20-1	many	TRBJ1-1	-	CSASEAGPNTEAFF	TGCAGTGCTAGCGAGGCAGGGCCAAACACTGAAGCTTTCTTT
TRBV3-1	many	TRBJ1-1	-	CASSQTGPKIGEAFF	TGTGCCAGCAGCCAGACCGGGCCAAAGATTGGTGAAGCTTTCTTT
TRBV20-1	many	TRBJ2-1	TRBD2	CSARISGGASDEQFF	TGCAGTGCTAGGATTAGCGGGGGGGCCAGCGATGAGCAGTTCTTC
TRBV20-1	many	TRBJ2-3	-	CSAKVEGDTQYF	TGCAGTGCCAAGGTTGAGGGGGATACGCAGTATTTT
TRBV7-2	many	TRBJ1-1	-	CASSLRQENTEAFF	TGTGCCAGCAGCTTAAGACAGGAGAACACTGAAGCTTTCTTT
TRBV7-9	many	TRBJ1-3	-	CASSAAPRASSGNTIYF	TGTGCCAGCAGCGCTGCCCCGAGGGCGAGCTCTGGAAACACCATATATTTT
TRBV2	many	TRBJ2-7	-	CASSDLARQYF	TGTGCCAGCAGCGATTTGGCCCGGCAGTACTTC
TRBV6-1	many	TRBJ2-3	-	CASSEGQVVDTQYF	TGTGCCAGCAGTGAAGGACAGGTTGTTGATACGCAGTATTTT
TRBV5-1	-	TRBJ2-2	TRBD1	CASTGTGTGRNTGELFF	TGCGCCAGCACAGGTACCGGGACAGGGAGAAACACCGGGGAGCTGTTTTTT
TRBV10-3	-	TRBJ2-5	TRBD1	CAARDREETQYF	TGTGCCGCCCGGGACAGGGAAGAGACCCAGTACTTC
TRBV2	many	TRBJ2-7	-	CASSEVGHEQYF	TGTGCCAGCAGTGAAGTAGGACATGAGCAGTACTTC
TRBV11-2	many	TRBJ2-7	-	CASSSVVNEQYF	TGTGCCAGCAGCTCGGTCGTGAACGAGCAGTACTTC
TRBV11-2	-	TRBJ2-1	-	CASSLSGRSYNEQFF	TGTGCCAGCAGCTTAAGTGGCAGATCCTACAATGAGCAGTTCTTC
TRBV20-1	few	TRBJ2-3	-	CSARDPAVGTQYF	TGCAGTGCTAGAGATCCGGCCGTCGGAACGCAGTATTTT
TRBV6-1	many	TRBJ2-2	-	CASSPRALGGGTGELFF	TGTGCCAGCAGTCCGAGGGCGTTAGGAGGGGGCACCGGGGAGCTGTTTTTT
TRBV20-1	many	TRBJ2-3	-	CSARDPRGFTDTQYF	TGCAGTGCTAGAGATCCCAGGGGTTTCACAGATACGCAGTATTTT
TRBV5-1	many	TRBJ2-1	TRBD2	CASSLAGTSLYNEQFF	TGCGCCAGCAGCTTGGCCGGGACTAGCCTCTACAATGAGCAGTTCTTC
TRBV5-1	few	TRBJ2-7	TRBD1	CASRSTGDQEQYF	TGCGCCAGCAGGTCGACAGGGGACCAAGAGCAGTACTTC
TRBV9	many	TRBJ1-4	-	CASSATGGGGKLFF	TGTGCCAGCAGCGCGACCGGAGGGGGTGGCAAACTGTTTTTT
TRBV7-3	many	TRBJ1-6	-	CASSLGLHLYNSPLHF	TGTGCCAGCAGCTTAGGTCTGCATTTATATAATTCACCCCTCCACTTT
TRBV12-3/TRBV12-4	many	TRBJ1-1	TRBD1	CASTQYRGPHTEAFF	TGTGCCAGCACTCAGTACAGGGGACCCCACACTGAAGCTTTCTTT
TRBV2	many	TRBJ2-3	TRBD2	CASNPSGGTDTQYF	TGTGCCAGCAACCCGAGCGGGGGCACAGATACGCAGTATTTT
TRBV16	many	TRBJ1-2	-	CASSQSTGNYGYTF	TGTGCCAGCAGCCAATCAACGGGGAACTATGGCTACACCTTC
TRBV5-6	many	TRBJ2-7	-	CASSLPHSYEQYF	TGTGCCAGCAGCTTGCCCCACTCCTACGAGCAGTACTTC
TRBV4-2	many	TRBJ2-7	TRBD2	CASSRVSGGFSYEQYF	TGTGCCAGCAGCCGCGTTAGCGGGGGGTTTTCCTACGAGCAGTACTTC
TRBV7-8	many	TRBJ2-1	TRBD2	CASSLSSGGAYEQFF	TGTGCCAGCAGCTTATCCAGCGGGGGGGCCTATGAGCAGTTCTTC
TRBV20-1	many	TRBJ1-4	-	CSAREGTGDEKLFF	TGCAGTGCTAGAGAGGGTACAGGAGATGAAAAACTGTTTTTT
TRBV5-1	many	TRBJ2-1	-	CASSLVPDNEQFF	TGCGCCAGCAGCTTGGTTCCGGATAATGAGCAGTTCTTC
TRBV5-5	many	TRBJ2-5	TRBD1	CASSFPGQGFETQYF	TGTGCCAGCAGCTTCCCGGGACAGGGTTTCGAGACCCAGTACTTC
TRBV10-2	medium-sized	TRBJ2-4	-	CASGPGRAKNIQYF	TGCGCCAGCGGGCCGGGAAGGGCCAAAAACATTCAGTACTTC
TRBV27	many	TRBJ2-7	-	CASSLSVISSYEQYF	TGTGCCAGCAGTTTATCGGTTATAAGCTCCTACGAGCAGTACTTC
TRBV10-2	few	TRBJ2-3	TRBD2	CASSETSGGADTQYF	TGCGCCAGCAGTGAGACTAGCGGGGGGGCAGATACGCAGTATTTT
TRBV21-1	-	TRBJ1-5	-	CASSKVKGRQPQNF	TGTGCCAGCAGCAAGGTGAAAGGCCGGCAGCCCCAGAATTTT
TRBV5-1	many	TRBJ2-2	-	CASSFQGPDTGELFF	TGCGCCAGCAGCTTCCAGGGACCGGACACCGGGGAGCTGTTTTTT